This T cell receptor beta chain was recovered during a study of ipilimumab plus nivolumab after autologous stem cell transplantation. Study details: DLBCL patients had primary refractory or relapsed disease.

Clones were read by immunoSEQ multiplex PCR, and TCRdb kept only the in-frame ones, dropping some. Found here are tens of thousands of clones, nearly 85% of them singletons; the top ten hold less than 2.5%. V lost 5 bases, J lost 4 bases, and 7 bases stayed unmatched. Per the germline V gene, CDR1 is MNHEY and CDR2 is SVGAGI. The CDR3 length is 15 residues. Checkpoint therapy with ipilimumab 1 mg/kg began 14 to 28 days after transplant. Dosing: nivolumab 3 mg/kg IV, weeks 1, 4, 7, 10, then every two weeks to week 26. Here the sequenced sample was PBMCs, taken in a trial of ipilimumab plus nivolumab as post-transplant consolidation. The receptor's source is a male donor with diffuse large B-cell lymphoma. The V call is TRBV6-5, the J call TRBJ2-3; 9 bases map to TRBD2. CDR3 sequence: CASSPGTSFPDTQYF. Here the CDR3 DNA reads TGTGCCAGCAGTCCAGGGACTAGCTTTCCAGATACGCAGTATTTT.